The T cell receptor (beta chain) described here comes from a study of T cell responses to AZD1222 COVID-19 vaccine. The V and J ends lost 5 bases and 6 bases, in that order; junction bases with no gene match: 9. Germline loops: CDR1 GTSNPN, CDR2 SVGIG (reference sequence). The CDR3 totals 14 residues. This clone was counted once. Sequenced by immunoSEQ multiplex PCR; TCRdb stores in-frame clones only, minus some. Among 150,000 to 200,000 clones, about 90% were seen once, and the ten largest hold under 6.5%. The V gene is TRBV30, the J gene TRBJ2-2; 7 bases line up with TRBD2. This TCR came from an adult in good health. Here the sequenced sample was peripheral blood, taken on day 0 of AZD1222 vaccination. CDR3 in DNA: TGTGCCTGGGGCGGGGGAGGGTCCCCCGGGGAGCTGTTTTTT. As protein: CAWGGGGSPGELFF.